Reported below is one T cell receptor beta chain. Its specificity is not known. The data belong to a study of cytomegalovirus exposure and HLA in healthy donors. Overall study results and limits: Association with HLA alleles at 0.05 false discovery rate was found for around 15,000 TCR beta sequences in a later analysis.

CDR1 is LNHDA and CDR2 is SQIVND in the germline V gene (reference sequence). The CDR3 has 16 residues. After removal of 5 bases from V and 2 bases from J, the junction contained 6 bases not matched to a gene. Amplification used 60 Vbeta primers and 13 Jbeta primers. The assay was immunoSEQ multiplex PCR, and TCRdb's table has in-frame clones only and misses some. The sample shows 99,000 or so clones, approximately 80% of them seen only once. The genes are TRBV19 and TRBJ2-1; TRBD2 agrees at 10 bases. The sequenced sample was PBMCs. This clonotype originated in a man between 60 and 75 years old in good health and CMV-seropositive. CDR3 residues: CASSSVSGGPYNEQFF. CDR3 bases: TGTGCCAGTAGTTCTGTTAGCGGGGGGCCCTACAATGAGCAGTTCTTC.